A single sample is the source of the 5 T cell receptor beta chains below, sequenced in a study of shared clonotypes between healthy human individuals. TCRdb keeps only in-frame clones here, not all; method: immunoSEQ multiplex PCR. Counted here are about a million clones, 77% occurring once; the ten biggest clones make up 0.89%. Sequenced sample: memory CD4+ T cells from PBMCs. The sample's subset: CD45RA-negative fraction. The source is a man between 18 and 29 years old in good health. Some clones in this sample may be carry-over from other donors' samples.

Concerning this clone: Other nucleotide sequences in the sample specify the same CDR3. The chain links TRBV18 to TRBJ2-3, with D unclear. Germline V gene data show CDR1 as KGHSH and CDR2 as LQKENI. This CDR3 comprises 13 residues. V lost 0 bases and J lost 2, with 3 bases in between. This CDR3 is CASSPPVTDTQYF. The CDR3 DNA sequence: TGTGCCAGCTCACCACCAGTCACAGATACGCAGTATTTT.

The rearrangement links TRBV11-2 to TRBJ2-7; possible D gene TRBD1, 6 bases. CDR3 length: 17 amino acids. The V end was cut by 0 bases, the J end by 0 bases, with 15 bases between. Germline CDR1 SGHAT, CDR2 FQNNGV. CDR3 in amino acids: CASSLDSGQTVSYEQYF. CDR3 DNA: TGTGCCAGCAGCTTAGATTCGGGACAAACTGTCTCCTACGAGCAGTACTTC.

V is TRBV28 and J is TRBJ1-5; D gene ambiguous. Germline V gene data show CDR1 as MDHEN and CDR2 as SYDVKM. V gave up 5 bases and J gave up 5 bases, with 13 bases separating them. The CDR3 runs to 14 residues. CDR3 sequence reads: CASSTQNLHQPQHF. CDR3 DNA: TGTGCCAGCAGTACACAAAATTTGCATCAGCCCCAGCATTTT.

This chain joins TRBV6-5 and TRBJ1-1, with a possible D match to TRBD1 (5 bases). The CDR3 totals 11 residues. The V gene's germline CDR1 is MNHEY and CDR2 SVGAGI. With 7 bases removed from V and 10 bases from J, the gap between germline ends came to 13 bases. CDR3: CASTAGGAAFF. The CDR3 coding sequence is TGTGCCAGCACCGCGGGAGGGGCAGCTTTCTTT.

This clone was seen only a few times. V usage is TRBV2 and J usage is TRBJ1-1; 7 bases are shared with TRBD1. The CDR3 extends over 13 amino acids. The V gene end was trimmed by 5 bases and the J gene end by 4 bases; junction bases not matched to a gene: 4. In germline, CDR1 is SNHLY, CDR2 FYNNEI. The CDR3 bases are TGTGCCAGCAGTCTCAGGGGGAGCACTGAAGCTTTCTTT. This codes for CASSLRGSTEAFF.